These 24 T cell receptor beta chains share one sample of origin, sequenced in a study of T-cell memory formation after mild COVID-19. One entry per CDR3 protein results from TCRdb running MiXCR on the 5' RACE reads. Here the sample spans some 330,000 distinct CDR3 sequences, around 21% being singletons. Sequenced input: PBMCs or a T cell subset sorted from them (not recorded which). These receptors all stem from an adult woman who had mild COVID-19 (a few samples of this study predate the infection). Cell type and time point are not known.

The chain combines TRBV11-3 with TRBJ2-1, with 12 bases aligning to TRBD1. CDR3 size: 17 residues. CDR1 is SGHNT, CDR2 YENEEA, per germline. V lost 4 bases to trimming and J lost 5 bases; unmatched junction nucleotides: 9. CDR3 coding DNA: TGTGCCAGCAGCTCCTCCATCCGGGACAGGGGGCACAATGAGCAGTTCTTC. Amino acid sequence: CASSSSIRDRGHNEQFF.

This chain joins TRBV6-6 and TRBJ1-4, with D uncertain. Per the germline V gene, CDR1 is MNHNY and CDR2 is SVGAGI (reference sequence). This CDR3 spans 13 amino acids. The chain's CDR3 is CVTGFREDEKLFF. The CDR3 bases are TGTGTAACGGGGTTCCGGGAGGATGAAAAACTGTTTTTT.

The chain carries TRBV2 and TRBJ2-1; the match to TRBD2 covers 8 bases. Per the germline V gene, CDR1 is SNHLY and CDR2 is FYNNEI. The CDR3 consists of 15 residues. V trimming: 3 bases; J trimming: 6 bases; junction bases outside the gene matches: 7. CDR3 protein: CASSDRGGWGNEQFF. The CDR3 coding sequence is TGTGCCAGCAGTGACCGGGGGGGCTGGGGCAATGAGCAGTTCTTC. The whole variable domain, filled in from reference TRBV2 and TRBJ2-1, reads EPEVTQTPSHQVTQMGQEVILRCVPISNHLYFYWYRQILGQKVEFLVSFYNNEISEKSEIFDDQFSVERPDGSNFTLKIRSTKLEDSAMYFCASSDRGGWGNEQFFGPGTRLTVL.

This clonotype appeared many times. The chain combines TRBV4-3 with TRBJ2-7; D is ambiguous. The germline CDR1 and CDR2 sequences are LGHNA and YSLEER. The CDR3 length is 14 residues. The germline V and J ends were trimmed by 1 base and 0 bases, with 7 bases remaining between them. The CDR3 sequence is CASSQGPSSYEQYF. The CDR3 bases are TGCGCCAGCAGCCAAGGCCCAAGCTCCTACGAGCAGTACTTC.

In this sample, this clonotype turned up a few times. This sequence joins TRBV3-1 and TRBJ2-1; D unclear. Trimming pared 1 base from V and 8 bases from J, leaving 15 bases between. The V gene's germline CDR1 is LGHDT and CDR2 YNNKEL (reference sequence). This CDR3 is 15 amino acids long. The CDR3 sequence is CASSQGSKRSDEQFF. The CDR3 nucleotides read TGTGCCAGCAGCCAAGGCTCCAAACGTTCCGATGAGCAGTTCTTC.

The chain has TRBV18 and TRBJ1-3; D perhaps matches TRBD1 (5 bases). The CDR3 runs 16 residues. Per germline, CDR1 KGHSH and CDR2 LQKENI. V dropped 3 bases and J dropped 0 bases, with 12 bases sitting between them. The CDR3 DNA is TGTGCCAGCTCACCCGGGGGACGAAACTCTGGAAACACCATATATTTT. Translation gives CASSPGGRNSGNTIYF.

This clonotype was found a few times. The chain employs TRBV7-2 and TRBJ1-2; D is perhaps TRBD1 (6 bases). Germline CDR1 SGHTA, CDR2 FQGNSA. The germline V and J ends were trimmed by 4 bases and 4 bases, with 13 bases remaining between them. CDR3 size: 14 residues. CDR3 in amino acids: CASSSSGVSYGYTF. The CDR3 bases are TGTGCCAGCAGCTCCTCAGGGGTATCCTATGGCTACACCTTC.

This clonotype was observed many times. The chain employs TRBV20-1 and TRBJ1-2; TRBD1 matches at 10 bases. Trimming cost V 5 bases and J 8 bases; bases outside gene matches: 8. The CDR3 contains 13 residues. CDR1 and CDR2 from the germline V gene are DFQATT and SNEGSKA (reference sequence). CDR3 bases: TGCAGTGCTTCCGGGACAGGGGAGACGGGCTACACCTTC. This encodes CSASGTGETGYTF.

The chain employs TRBV4-1 and TRBJ2-5; 8 positions match TRBD2. Losses at the gene ends were 1 base for V and 4 bases for J; bases not matched to a gene: 5. The CDR3 is 15 residues long. Germline V gene sequence: CDR1 MGHRA, CDR2 YSYEKL. CDR3 nucleotides: TGCGCCAGCAGCCAAGGAGGGGCGGGGGGAGAGACCCAGTACTTC. Translated, it gives CASSQGGAGGETQYF.

This clonotype has only a few counts. The chain is built from TRBV6-5 and TRBJ2-3; no clear D gene. This CDR3 has 17 residues. V was trimmed by 6 bases and J by 4 bases, leaving 23 bases between them. The germline gives CDR1 MNHEY, CDR2 SVGAGI. The CDR3 loop is CASSAKHAPYEADTQYF. CDR3 sequence (DNA): TGTGCCAGCAGCGCGAAACATGCTCCTTATGAGGCAGATACGCAGTATTTT.

This clonotype was found a few times. The chain uses TRBV5-1 and TRBJ2-1; D is uncertain. V dropped 1 base and J dropped 8 bases, with 4 bases sitting between them. The CDR3 totals 11 residues. CDR1 is SGHRS, CDR2 YFSETQ, per germline. CDR3 sequence (DNA): TGCGCCAGCAGCTTGTACCATGAGCAGTTCTTC. This codes for CASSLYHEQFF. Filled out from reference TRBV5-1 and TRBJ2-1, the complete variable domain reads KAGVTQTPRYLIKTRGQQVTLSCSPISGHRSVSWYQQTPGQGLQFLFEYFSETQRNKGNFPGRFSGRQFSNSRSEMNVSTLELGDSALYLCASSLYHEQFFGPGTRLTVL.

V is TRBV10-3 and J is TRBJ2-5; D is perhaps TRBD1 (6 bases). The germline CDR1 and CDR2 sequences are ENHRY and SYGVKD. The CDR3 runs 13 residues. Between the trimmed V and J ends, which lost 5 bases and 2 bases, there was a span of 9 bases. The CDR3 region is CAISWTEQETQYF. The DNA for the CDR3 is TGTGCCATCAGTTGGACAGAACAAGAGACCCAGTACTTC.

This clonotype was recorded at least ten times. The chain combines TRBV30 with TRBJ2-1; D possibly uses TRBD1 or TRBD2 (6 bases each). CDR1 is GTSNPN and CDR2 is SVGIG in the germline V gene (reference sequence). There are 18 residues in the CDR3. V gave up 3 bases and J gave up 6 bases, with 27 bases separating them. The CDR3 sequence: CAWRRRRGVRTTINEQFF. In DNA, the CDR3 is TGTGCCTGGAGGAGGCGGAGGGGGGTCCGCACAACTATCAATGAGCAGTTCTTC.

This clonotype was counted a few times. The gene calls are TRBV7-3 and TRBJ2-5, with no clear D. V shed 1 base and J shed 3 bases, with 6 bases lying between them. Germline lookup yields CDR1 SGHTA and CDR2 FQGTGA. CDR3 length: 13 residues. The CDR3 reads CASSLRMEETQYF. The CDR3 region has the DNA TGTGCCAGCAGCTTAAGAATGGAAGAGACCCAGTACTTC.

In its sample, this clonotype was seen a few times. The genes are TRBV5-1 and TRBJ2-3; 7 bases are a match to TRBD1. The CDR3 is made up of 14 amino acids. V gave up 4 bases and J gave up 3 bases; unmatched junction bases: 5. Germline V gives CDR1 SGHRS, CDR2 YFSETQ. CDR3 sequence (DNA): TGCGCCAGCAGCCCCTCGACAGGGACAGATACGCAGTATTTT. Its translation is CASSPSTGTDTQYF.

In this sample, this clonotype turned up a few times. V is TRBV15 and J is TRBJ2-7, with 8 bases fitting TRBD1. CDR3 length: 15 residues. Germline CDR1 LNHNV, CDR2 YYDKDF (reference sequence). V lost 1 base, J lost 2 bases, and 4 bases stayed unmatched. The CDR3 region has the DNA TGTGCCACCAGCAGAGCCGGACAGGGTGCCTACGAGCAGTACTTC. It yields the protein CATSRAGQGAYEQYF.

This rearrangement joins TRBV4-3 to TRBJ1-5; D may be TRBD1 (5 bases). CDR3 length equals 15 residues. V was shortened by 4 bases and J by 6 bases, with 16 bases between the two germline ends. In germline, CDR1 is LGHNA, CDR2 YSLEER. CDR3 protein: CASSPGPREGQPQHF. In DNA form, the CDR3 reads TGCGCCAGCAGCCCGGGGCCCAGGGAGGGTCAGCCCCAGCATTTT.

This clonotype turned up a few times. The genes are TRBV30 and TRBJ1-2, with a weak D call TRBD1 (5 bases). Between the trimmed V and J ends, which lost 2 bases and 4 bases, there was a span of 17 bases. The CDR3 consists of 15 residues. CDR1 is GTSNPN and CDR2 is SVGIG in the germline V gene (reference sequence). CDR3 in DNA: TGTGCCTGGAGTCTCTGGGACTCCCGGACCTATGGCTACACCTTC. Its translation is CAWSLWDSRTYGYTF.

The chain combines TRBV5-1 with TRBJ2-6; D is ambiguous. Germline values: CDR1 SGHRS, CDR2 YFSETQ. The V and J ends lost 2 bases and 0 bases respectively, with 6 bases between them. The CDR3 spans 15 residues. CDR3 in amino acids: CASSFSGSGANVLTF. CDR3 nucleotides: TGCGCCAGCAGCTTTTCGGGCTCTGGGGCCAACGTCCTGACTTTC.

The table lists this clonotype with many counts. The chain combines TRBV12-3 or TRBV12-4 with TRBJ1-1; D remains unclear. The CDR3 contains 14 residues. V lost 6 bases to trimming and J lost 1 base, with 12 bases between them. CDR3 sequence reads: CASSSQLGNTEAFF. CDR3 coding DNA: TGTGCCAGCAGCTCACAGCTCGGGAACACTGAAGCTTTCTTT.

This clonotype was observed a few times. The V and J genes are TRBV12-3 or TRBV12-4 and TRBJ2-1; D unclear. The V and J ends lost 7 bases and 3 bases respectively, with 10 bases between them. The CDR3 is made up of 13 amino acids. The CDR3, as DNA: TGTGCCAGCAACCCTCCGGGCTACAATGAGCAGTTCTTC. This sequence encodes CASNPPGYNEQFF.

A single count supports this clonotype. This chain connects TRBV4-3 to TRBJ2-3, with D possibly TRBD1 on 5 matching bases. Germline V lookup: CDR1 LGHNA, CDR2 YSLEER. With 1 base removed from V and 6 bases from J, the gap between germline ends came to 11 bases. The CDR3 sequence is 14 residues long. CDR3 DNA sequence: TGCGCCAGCAGCCAAGGCAGGGCCGAGGATACGCAGTATTTT. This sequence encodes CASSQGRAEDTQYF.

This clonotype was recorded at least ten times. The chain carries TRBV5-1 and TRBJ2-1; 9 bases map to TRBD2. The ends lost 2 bases at V and 7 bases at J; junction bases unmatched: 7. CDR3 length: 15 residues. The germline CDR1 and CDR2 sequences are SGHRS and YFSETQ. In DNA form, the CDR3 reads TGCGCCAGCAGCTTTGGCGGGGGGGCTGTGAATGAGCAGTTCTTC. It yields the protein CASSFGGGAVNEQFF.

This clonotype has just a few counts. This chain connects TRBV6-2 or TRBV6-3 to TRBJ2-1; D perhaps matches TRBD2 (6 bases). The V gene lost 4 bases and the J gene lost 7 bases, with 14 bases spanning the gap. The CDR3 is made up of 14 amino acids. Germline values: CDR1 MNHEY, CDR2 SVGEGT. The CDR3 DNA reads as TGTGCCAGCAGTTTACGGGACCGGGGGAATGAGCAGTTCTTC. Its protein product is CASSLRDRGNEQFF.